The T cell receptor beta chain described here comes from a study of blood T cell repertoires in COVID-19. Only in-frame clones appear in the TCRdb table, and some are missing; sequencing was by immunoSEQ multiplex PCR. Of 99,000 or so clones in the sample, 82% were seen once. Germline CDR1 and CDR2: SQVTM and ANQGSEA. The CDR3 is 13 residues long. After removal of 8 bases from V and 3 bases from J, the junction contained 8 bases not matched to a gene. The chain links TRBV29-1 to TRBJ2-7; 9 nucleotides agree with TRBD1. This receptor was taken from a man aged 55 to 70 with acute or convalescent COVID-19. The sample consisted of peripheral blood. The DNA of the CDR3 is TGCAGCCCCCCCGGGACAGGGAACTACGAGCAGTACTTC. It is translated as CSPPGTGNYEQYF.